This T cell receptor beta chain was sequenced in a study of regulatory T cells in long-lasting Graves disease. This clonotype appeared many times. No antigen is known for it. Regarding time point: newly diagnosed GD, antithyroid drugs for less than 3 months. After RNA was extracted from PBMCs, the TCR library was made from it. Germline lookup yields CDR1 SNHLY and CDR2 FYNNEI. The germline V and J ends were trimmed by 7 bases and 12 bases, with 13 bases remaining between them. This CDR3 is 11 amino acids long. Libraries of TCR beta came from iRepertoire HTBI primers plus Arm-PCR of CDR3 regions. TCRdb ran MiXCR on the multiplex PCR reads and lists one entry per CDR3 protein. Here the sample spans almost 450,000 distinct CDR3 sequences, 15% to 20% being singletons. Points from the study as a whole: There was favoring of TRBV28, TRBJ1-2 and TRBJ2-5 in persistent disease. Whereas new patients shared 900 to 1,000 public clonotypes, persistent patients shared more, at approximately 2,500.

The sample also formed part of further work on T cells in Graves' hyperthyroidism and ophthalmopathy.

The clonotype originates from a woman aged 25 to 39 with Graves disease. The chain uses TRBV2 and TRBJ2-1; tentatively, D is TRBD1 or TRBD2 (6 bases each). Sequences were derived from peripheral blood mononuclear cells (PBMCs), sampled at new diagnosis, from a patient treated with antithyroid drugs. Here the CDR3 reads CASIGEGGQFF. CDR3 bases: TGTGCCAGCATCGGCGAGGGGGGGCAGTTCTTC.